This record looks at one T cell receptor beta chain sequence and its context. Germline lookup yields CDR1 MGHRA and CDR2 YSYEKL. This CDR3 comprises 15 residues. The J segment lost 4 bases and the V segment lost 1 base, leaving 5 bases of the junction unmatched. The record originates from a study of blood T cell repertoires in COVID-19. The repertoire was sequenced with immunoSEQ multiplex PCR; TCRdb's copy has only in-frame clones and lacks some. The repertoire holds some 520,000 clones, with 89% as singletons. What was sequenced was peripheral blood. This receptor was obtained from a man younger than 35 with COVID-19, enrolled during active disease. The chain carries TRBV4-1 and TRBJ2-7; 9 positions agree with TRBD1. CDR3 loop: CASSQVQGAGYEQYF. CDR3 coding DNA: TGCGCCAGCAGCCAAGTACAGGGGGCGGGATACGAGCAGTACTTC.